This T cell receptor beta chain was retrieved from a study of low-dose radiotherapy and immunotherapy resistance in tumors. Study-level information: Each fraction given to Cohort 2 every two weeks delivered 1 Gy, and the total reached 13 Gy over 26 weeks.

Time point defined: before trial treatment. TRAV- and TRBV-specific primers primed first-strand cDNA, covering alpha and beta chains. TCR amplification used approximately 19 PCR cycles, a constant-region primer and a V-primer adapter. Each CDR3 protein is one row after TCRdb ran MiXCR on the reads. Among fewer than 90,000 distinct CDR3 sequences listed, approximately 17% were seen once. This CDR3 comprises 17 residues. Germline V gene sequence: CDR1 SNHLY, CDR2 FYNNEI. Unmatched junction bases numbered 17, after V lost 6 bases and J lost 7 bases. This receptor was obtained from a male donor with prostate cancer. The sequencing here drew on PBMCs, taken before treatment. V and J are TRBV2 and TRBJ2-1, with 8 bases fitting TRBD1. The CDR3 DNA sequence: TGTGCCAGCAGCCCCAACGACAGGGGTGTTTTTTTTAATGAGCAGTTCTTC. Encoded protein: CASSPNDRGVFFNEQFF.